Following are 3 T cell receptor beta chains from one sample sequenced in a study of shared clonotypes between healthy human individuals. Generated by immunoSEQ multiplex PCR, the TCRdb table keeps only in-frame clones and is missing some. The table records 2,500,000 or so clones, roughly 92% of them present only once. Source material: naive CD4+ T cells from PBMCs. Regarding subset: CD45RA+ positively selected. These receptors were obtained from a man aged 18 to 29 in good health. Some clones in this sample may be carry-over from other donors' samples.

The chain has TRBV18 and TRBJ2-1; TRBD1 aligns across 7 bases. Germline V gene lookup returns CDR1 KGHSH and CDR2 LQKENI. The CDR3 runs 14 residues. After removal of 3 bases from V and 7 bases from J, the junction contained 6 bases not matched to a gene. This CDR3 is CASSPLQGPNEQFF. DNA of the CDR3: TGTGCCAGCTCACCTCTACAGGGGCCGAATGAGCAGTTCTTC. Combining the CDR3 with reference TRBV18 and TRBJ2-1 gives the whole variable domain NAGVMQNPRHLVRRRGQEARLRCSPMKGHSHVYWYRQLPEEGLKFMVYLQKENIIDESGMPKERFSAEFPKEGPSILRIQQVVRGDSAAYFCASSPLQGPNEQFFGPGTRLTVL.

This chain joins TRBV19 and TRBJ2-1; no clear D. Trimming shortened V by 3 bases and J by 0 bases, and 15 bases separated the two germline ends. The CDR3 contains 17 residues. The germline V gene encodes CDR1 LNHDA and CDR2 SQIVND (reference sequence). The CDR3 loop is CASSMSLGPSSYNEQFF. For the CDR3, the DNA is TGTGCCAGTAGTATGTCCCTTGGACCCAGCTCCTACAATGAGCAGTTCTTC.

The chain is built from TRBV28 and TRBJ1-6, with D maybe TRBD1 (6 bases). V lost 6 bases and J lost 6, with 12 bases in between. Germline V gives CDR1 MDHEN, CDR2 SYDVKM. The CDR3 length is 14 residues. The DNA of the CDR3 is TGTGCCAGCAGCACCGGGACATCTAATTCACCCCTCCACTTT. Residues: CASSTGTSNSPLHF.